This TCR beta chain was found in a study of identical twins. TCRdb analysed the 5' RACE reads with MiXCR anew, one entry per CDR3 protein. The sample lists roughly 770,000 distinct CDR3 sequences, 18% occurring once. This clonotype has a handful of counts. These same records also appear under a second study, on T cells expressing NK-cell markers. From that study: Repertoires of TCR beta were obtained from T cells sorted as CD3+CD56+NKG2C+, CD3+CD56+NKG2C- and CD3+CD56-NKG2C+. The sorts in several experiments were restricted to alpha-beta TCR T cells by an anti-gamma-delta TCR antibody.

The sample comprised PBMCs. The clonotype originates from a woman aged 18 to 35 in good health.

The CDR3 loop reads CSAFQGYGGANVLTF. The CDR3 nucleotides read TGCAGCGCCTTCCAGGGGTATGGTGGGGCCAACGTCCTGACTTTC. The chain has TRBV29-1 and TRBJ2-6; D is possibly TRBD1 (6 bases). The CDR3 is 15 residues long. Trimming took 7 bases from V and 3 from J, leaving 16 bases between them. Germline lookup yields CDR1 SQVTM and CDR2 ANQGSEA.